A single sample is the source of the 23 T cell receptor beta chains below, sequenced in a study of blood T cell repertoires in COVID-19. Measured with immunoSEQ multiplex PCR; TCRdb has only the in-frame clones, and not every one. The data hold 200,000 to 250,000 clones, with approximately 83% observed a single time. Sequencing input: peripheral blood. Receptor source: a woman aged 25-40 years with COVID-19, enrolled during active disease.

The table lists this clone with a count of one. This chain links TRBV2 with TRBJ2-7; the match to TRBD1 covers 8 bases. CDR3 length: 13 amino acids. The junction had 5 bases not matched to a gene; V was cut back by 9 bases and J by 1 base. CDR1 and CDR2 (germline): SNHLY, FYNNEI. CDR3 protein: CARQGQASYEQYF. CDR3 DNA sequence: TGTGCCAGACAGGGACAGGCGTCCTACGAGCAGTACTTC. Full variable domain (missing parts from reference TRBV2 and TRBJ2-7): EPEVTQTPSHQVTQMGQEVILRCVPISNHLYFYWYRQILGQKVEFLVSFYNNEISEKSEIFDDQFSVERPDGSNFTLKIRSTKLEDSAMYFCARQGQASYEQYFGPGTRLTVT.

The chain combines TRBV7-2 with TRBJ1-5, with D perhaps matching TRBD1 (5 bases). This CDR3 contains 14 residues. Deletions cut 1 base from V and 7 bases from J, with 11 bases between. CDR1 and CDR2 (germline): SGHTA, FQGNSA. The CDR3 sequence is CASSLGGTPQPQHF. The CDR3 DNA follows: TGTGCCAGCAGCTTAGGGGGCACGCCGCAGCCCCAGCATTTT.

The rearrangement links TRBV30 to TRBJ1-1, with a possible D match to TRBD1 (6 bases). CDR3 length: 13 amino acids. V was cut by 5 bases and J by 0 bases, with 10 bases left in between. Germline V gene data show CDR1 as GTSNPN and CDR2 as SVGIG (reference sequence). Here the CDR3 reads CAWDGTLNTEAFF. CDR3 DNA sequence: TGTGCCTGGGACGGGACATTGAACACTGAAGCTTTCTTT.

The V gene is TRBV28, the J gene TRBJ1-5; D may be TRBD1 (5 bases). The V gene's germline CDR1 is MDHEN and CDR2 SYDVKM. V lost 5 bases and J lost 5, with 13 bases in between. CDR3 size: 14 residues. The CDR3 here is CASSPGTGYQPQHF. Here the CDR3 DNA reads TGTGCCAGCAGTCCCGGCACAGGCTATCAGCCCCAGCATTTT.

The rearrangement uses TRBV18 and TRBJ1-2; TRBD1 agrees at 7 bases. V shed 3 bases, J shed 8 bases, and the junction held 12 bases outside the gene matches. This CDR3 is built from 15 residues. Germline assignment: CDR1 KGHSH and CDR2 LQKENI. The CDR3 loop reads CASSPNHGTEGGYTF. CDR3 DNA sequence: TGTGCCAGCTCACCGAACCACGGGACAGAAGGGGGCTACACCTTC.

V gene TRBV13 combines with J gene TRBJ2-7; unclear D gene. Trimming removed 4 bases at V and 0 bases at J, with 4 bases between. The CDR3 loop spans 12 amino acids. The germline V gene has CDR1 PRHDT and CDR2 FYEKMQ (reference sequence). CDR3 DNA: TGTGCCAGCAGCTCCTCCTCCTACGAGCAGTACTTC. This translates into CASSSSSYEQYF.

The chain combines TRBV4-1 with TRBJ1-1; D not certain. Trimming took off 1 base at V and 6 bases at J, with 3 bases between the two ends. The V gene's germline CDR1 is MGHRA and CDR2 YSYEKL. The CDR3 runs 11 residues. CDR3 sequence reads: CASSQAAEAFF. As DNA, the CDR3 is TGCGCCAGCAGCCAAGCCGCTGAAGCTTTCTTT.

This chain joins TRBV4-2 and TRBJ1-2; possible D gene TRBD1, 6 bases. Per germline, CDR1 LGHNA and CDR2 YNFKEQ. This CDR3 region has 17 residues. V lost 1 base and J 8 bases, leaving 23 bases between the germline ends. The CDR3 DNA reads TGTGCCAGCAGCCAAGTGGGTGATGGCAGGGGTTTCCGCGGCTACACCTTC. It encodes CASSQVGDGRGFRGYTF.

CDR3 sequence: CASSWASGGLSNEQFF. The CDR3 coding sequence is TGTGCCAGCAGTTGGGCGAGTGGAGGACTTTCCAATGAGCAGTTCTTC. The chain combines TRBV6-2 or TRBV6-3 with TRBJ2-1, with D possibly being TRBD2 (5 bases). The CDR3 extends over 16 amino acids. V was clipped by 4 bases and J by 6 bases, with 19 bases between them. The germline V gene encodes CDR1 MNHEY and CDR2 SVGEGT.

The chain employs TRBV27 and TRBJ1-5; D not certain. This CDR3 contains 14 residues. Per germline, CDR1 MNHEY and CDR2 SMNVEV (reference sequence). The V and J ends lost 1 base and 5 bases respectively, with 9 bases between them. CDR3 bases: TGTGCCAGCAGTTTATTTCGGGGAGATCAGCCCCAGCATTTT. This gives the protein CASSLFRGDQPQHF.

The chain combines TRBV11-3 with TRBJ2-7, with 9 positions matching TRBD1. This CDR3 contains 13 residues. The germline V gene has CDR1 SGHNT and CDR2 YENEEA. Trimming removed 6 bases from V and 4 bases from J; junction bases left unmatched: 4. CDR3 coding DNA: TGTGCCAGCAGTACGGGACAGGGTTACGAGCAGTACTTC. As protein: CASSTGQGYEQYF.

In DNA, the CDR3 is TGTGCCAGCAGCCTTGGACAGGGGGCAGATGGCTACACCTTC. Its protein is CASSLGQGADGYTF. V and J are TRBV7-6 and TRBJ1-2; 11 bases are shared with TRBD1. Germline V gene lookup returns CDR1 SGHVS and CDR2 FNYEAQ. The J segment lost 6 bases and the V segment lost 5 bases, leaving 5 bases of the junction unmatched. This CDR3 contains 14 residues.

The V and J genes are TRBV28 and TRBJ2-3, with 13 positions matching TRBD2. The CDR3 totals 15 residues. CDR1 is MDHEN, CDR2 SYDVKM, per germline. V dropped 5 bases and J dropped 5; count of bases not matched to a gene: 4. This CDR3 reads CASSTSGGALDTQYF. The CDR3 region has the DNA TGTGCCAGCAGTACTAGCGGGGGGGCCTTAGATACGCAGTATTTT.

The chain couples TRBV19 to TRBJ1-2; 8 bases are a match to TRBD1. The CDR3 covers 15 residues. Unmatched junction bases numbered 7, after V lost 3 bases and J lost 4 bases. The germline V gene has CDR1 LNHDA and CDR2 SQIVND (reference sequence). The CDR3 spells CASSMQGADTYGYTF. The CDR3 region has the DNA TGTGCCAGTAGTATGCAGGGGGCGGACACCTATGGCTACACCTTC.

The V call is TRBV5-1, the J call TRBJ2-3, with D perhaps matching TRBD2 (6 bases). Germline values: CDR1 SGHRS, CDR2 YFSETQ. V lost 0 bases to trimming and J lost 0 bases, with 11 bases between them. The CDR3 is 16 residues long. Here the CDR3 DNA reads TGCGCCAGCAGCTTGGGCGGCGGGATAAGCACAGATACGCAGTATTTT. As protein: CASSLGGGISTDTQYF.

Notes on this clone: This sample also contains other DNA sequences that code for the same CDR3. This chain links TRBV5-6 with TRBJ1-2; possible D gene TRBD1, 5 bases. The V end was cut by 0 bases, the J end by 8 bases, with 8 bases between. This CDR3 comprises 12 residues. Germline CDR1 is SGHDT and CDR2 is YYEEEE. The CDR3 loop reads CASSLAGGGYTF. CDR3 bases: TGTGCCAGCAGCTTGGCTGGGGGGGGCTACACCTTC. Combining the CDR3 with reference TRBV5-6 and TRBJ1-2 gives the whole variable domain DAGVTQSPTHLIKTRGQQVTLRCSPKSGHDTVSWYQQALGQGPQFIFQYYEEEERQRGNFPDRFSGHQFPNYSSELNVNALLLGDSALYLCASSLAGGGYTFGSGTRLTVV.

This chain uses TRBV7-6 with TRBJ1-1; no clear D. Germline CDR1 and CDR2: SGHVS and FNYEAQ. The germline V and J ends were trimmed by 4 bases and 3 bases, with 9 bases remaining between them. The length of the CDR3 is 13 residues. CDR3 nucleotides: TGTGCCAGCAGCTCCCGGGTAGACACTGAAGCTTTCTTT. Its protein is CASSSRVDTEAFF. Variable domain in full (rest from reference TRBV7-6 and TRBJ1-1): GAGVSQSPRYKVTKRGQDVALRCDPISGHVSLYWYRQALGQGPEFLTYFNYEAQQDKSGLPNDRFSAERPEGSISTLTIQRTEQRDSAMYRCASSSRVDTEAFFGQGTRLTVV.

This sequence joins TRBV3-1 (or the pseudogene TRBV3-2) and TRBJ1-2; tentative D call: TRBD1 (6 bases). V lost 1 base and J lost 7, with 19 bases in between. The CDR3 is 16 residues long. Germline V gene lookup returns CDR1 LGHDT and CDR2 YNNKEL (reference sequence). The CDR3 DNA reads TGTGCCAGCAGCCAAGCCTCGGGGGGGCCCCGGACTGGCTACACCTTC. Protein product: CASSQASGGPRTGYTF.

This chain links TRBV28 with TRBJ2-3, with 15 bases lining up with TRBD2. The trim removed 5 bases at V and 0 bases at J, leaving 12 bases unmatched. There are 20 residues in the CDR3. Per the germline V gene, CDR1 is MDHEN and CDR2 is SYDVKM. The CDR3 coding sequence is TGTGCCAGCAGTCGCGACGGACTAGCGGGGGGGAGGTGGAGCACAGATACGCAGTATTTT. Translating it yields CASSRDGLAGGRWSTDTQYF.

The CDR3 DNA sequence: TGTGCCAGCAGCTGGAAGGCCGAGGGCACTGAAGCTTTCTTT. This translates into CASSWKAEGTEAFF. This sequence joins TRBV9 and TRBJ1-1; unclear D gene. This CDR3 contains 14 residues. Trimming took off 4 bases at V and 4 bases at J, with 14 bases between the two ends. The V gene's germline CDR1 is SGDLS and CDR2 YYNGEE.

The rearrangement uses TRBV11-1 and TRBJ2-7; D remains unclear. V gave up 1 base and J gave up 2 bases, with 15 bases separating them. The CDR3 consists of 16 residues. Germline V lookup: CDR1 SGHAT, CDR2 FQDESV (reference sequence). The DNA of the CDR3 is TGTGCCAGCAGCTTAGGACCAATGAGGAGTACCTACGAGCAGTACTTC. Amino acid sequence: CASSLGPMRSTYEQYF.

This clone was seen more than once but under ten times. The V call is TRBV5-1, the J call TRBJ1-1; tentatively, D is TRBD1 (6 bases). Germline V gene data show CDR1 as SGHRS and CDR2 as YFSETQ. Trimming stripped 0 bases from V and 7 bases from J, with 10 bases between. This CDR3 is built from 13 residues. The CDR3, as DNA: TGCGCCAGCAGCTTGGAGGGAGGGGGTGAAGCTTTCTTT. Its protein product is CASSLEGGGEAFF.

The chain uses TRBV6-5 and TRBJ2-5, with D maybe TRBD2 (6 bases). Trimming took 10 bases from V and 2 from J, leaving 11 bases between them. CDR3 length: 12 residues. Germline-derived CDR1 and CDR2 are MNHEY and SVGAGI. The CDR3 protein is CATRDSQETQYF. CDR3 sequence (DNA): TGTGCCACCCGGGACTCACAAGAGACCCAGTACTTC.